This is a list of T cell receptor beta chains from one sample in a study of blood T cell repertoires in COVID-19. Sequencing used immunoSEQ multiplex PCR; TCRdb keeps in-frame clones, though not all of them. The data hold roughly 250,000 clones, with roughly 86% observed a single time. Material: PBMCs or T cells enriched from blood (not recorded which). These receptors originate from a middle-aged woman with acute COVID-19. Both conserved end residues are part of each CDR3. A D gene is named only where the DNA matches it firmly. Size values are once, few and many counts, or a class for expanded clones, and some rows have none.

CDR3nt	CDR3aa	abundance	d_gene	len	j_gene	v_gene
TGTGCCAGTAGTATCTCGCGGAATTCACCCCTCCACTTT	CASSISRNSPLHF	-	-	13	TRBJ1-6	TRBV19
TGCAGCGCTTCAGGGAACACTGAAGCTTTCTTT	CSASGNTEAFF	few	-	11	TRBJ1-1	TRBV29-1
TGTGCCAGCAGCTTAGCGCGCAGGATCGGCTACGAGCAGTACTTC	CASSLARRIGYEQYF	-	-	15	TRBJ2-7	TRBV7-8
TGTGCCAGCAGCTTAGTTGACGGCCGGGGTTCAGAACAGTACTTC	CASSLVDGRGSEQYF	-	-	15	TRBJ2-7	TRBV7-2
TGTGCCAGCAGTTTATCAGGGTACGGGAGGGCCGTGGATACGCAGTATTTT	CASSLSGYGRAVDTQYF	-	TRBD2	17	TRBJ2-3	TRBV27
TGTGCCAGCAGCGTAGCCCTTACAGATACGCAGTATTTT	CASSVALTDTQYF	-	-	13	TRBJ2-3	TRBV9
TGTGCCAGCAGCCCGCAACTAGCGTATAACAATGAGCAGTTCTTC	CASSPQLAYNNEQFF	-	TRBD2	15	TRBJ2-1	TRBV14
TGTGCCAGCTCAGACTCTTACTACGAGCAGTACTTC	CASSDSYYEQYF	-	-	12	TRBJ2-7	TRBV6-5
TGCGCCAGCAGCTTTCGCACAAACTCCTACGAGCAGTACTTC	CASSFRTNSYEQYF	-	-	14	TRBJ2-7	TRBV5-1
TGTGCCAGTAGTAAAACCGGGACAGGGGGTGTAGTTGGTGGCTACACCTTC	CASSKTGTGGVVGGYTF	few	TRBD1	17	TRBJ1-2	TRBV19
TGCGCCAGCAGGGCCTCGTGGAACACTGAAGCTTTCTTT	CASRASWNTEAFF	few	-	13	TRBJ1-1	TRBV10-1
TGTGCCAGCAGGGCACCCGCTCTCTGGGGAAACACCATATATTTT	CASRAPALWGNTIYF	once	-	15	TRBJ1-3	TRBV6-5
TGTGCCAGCTCACCGAGCGGGAGCCACGAGCAGTACTTC	CASSPSGSHEQYF	-	TRBD2	13	TRBJ2-7	TRBV18